The 31 T cell receptor beta chains below all came from one sample that was sequenced in a study of chronic HIV infection and antiretroviral therapy. One entry per CDR3 protein results from TCRdb running MiXCR on the 5' RACE reads. The data contain roughly 39,000 distinct CDR3 sequences, 7.5% to 9% of them singletons. Specimen: peripheral blood. The receptors here all came from an adult who had HIV and had not received antiretroviral therapy, or was an uninfected healthy control (not recorded which).

The chain joins TRBV5-1 to TRBJ2-5; D gene uncertain. Germline V gene data show CDR1 as SGHRS and CDR2 as YFSETQ. The CDR3 extends over 13 amino acids. V was cut by 4 bases and J by 2 bases, with 9 bases left in between. CDR3 residues: CASSTQPQETQYF. The CDR3 DNA is TGCGCCAGCAGCACTCAGCCTCAAGAGACCCAGTACTTC.

This clonotype came up many times. This rearrangement joins TRBV2 to TRBJ1-1; perhaps TRBD1 as D (5 bases). CDR3 length equals 13 residues. CDR1 and CDR2 (germline): SNHLY, FYNNEI. Trimming took 4 bases from V and 2 from J, leaving 8 bases between them. CDR3 region: CASSGQRNTEAFF. The DNA for the CDR3 is TGTGCCAGCAGTGGACAGCGCAACACTGAAGCTTTCTTT.

The chain uses TRBV28 and TRBJ2-7; possibly TRBD2 for D (6 bases). V lost 7 bases to trimming and J lost 3 bases, with 16 bases between them. This CDR3 is built from 14 residues. Germline loops: CDR1 MDHEN, CDR2 SYDVKM. In DNA, the CDR3 is TGTGCCAGCAAGTCGGGAGCCAAGTACTACGAGCAGTACTTC. As protein: CASKSGAKYYEQYF.

This clonotype was seen ten or more times. The rearrangement joins TRBV5-1 to TRBJ2-5, with D possibly TRBD2 on 5 matching bases. Trimming cost V 7 bases and J 2 bases, with 9 bases left between them. Germline-derived CDR1 and CDR2 are SGHRS and YFSETQ. CDR3 length: 12 residues. The CDR3, as DNA: TGCGCCAGCCGGAGGAATCAAGAGACCCAGTACTTC. Translation: CASRRNQETQYF.

This clonotype was counted many times. The chain recombines TRBV28 with TRBJ1-1; D unclear. V lost 3 bases and J 8 bases, leaving 7 bases between the germline ends. The CDR3 is made up of 11 amino acids. The V gene's germline CDR1 is MDHEN and CDR2 SYDVKM. CDR3 loop: CASSFREEAFF. The CDR3 DNA follows: TGTGCCAGCAGTTTTAGGGAGGAAGCTTTCTTT.

This clonotype was recorded a few times. J is TRBJ2-3 and V is TRBV2; 7 nucleotides match TRBD2. Germline CDR1 reads SNHLY; CDR2 reads FYNNEI. With V trimmed by 2 bases and J by 2 bases, 4 bases remained unmatched. The CDR3 extends over 15 amino acids. CDR3 sequence: CASSETAGLTDTQYF. In DNA, the CDR3 is TGTGCCAGCAGTGAAACAGCGGGACTCACAGATACGCAGTATTTT.

V and J are TRBV4-1 and TRBJ2-1; TRBD2 might be the D (6 bases). V was pared by 0 bases and J by 1 base, with 7 bases between. CDR3 length: 15 residues. CDR1 and CDR2 from the germline V gene are MGHRA and YSYEKL. The CDR3 coding sequence is TGCGCCAGCAGCCAAGATAGCGGATCCTACAATGAGCAGTTCTTC. It encodes CASSQDSGSYNEQFF.

The rearrangement links TRBV10-3 to TRBJ1-1; unclear D gene. The CDR3 runs to 12 residues. The ends were cut back, 0 bases at V and 6 bases at J, with 5 bases in the middle. The germline gives CDR1 ENHRY, CDR2 SYGVKD. The CDR3 DNA follows: TGTGCCATCAGTGAGTCCAGTGCTGAAGCTTTCTTT. Residues: CAISESSAEAFF.

This clonotype was seen many times. This chain links TRBV20-1 with TRBJ2-1, with D possibly matching TRBD2 (6 bases). Trimming stripped 3 bases from V and 10 bases from J, with 13 bases between. Germline V gives CDR1 DFQATT, CDR2 SNEGSKA (reference sequence). This CDR3 contains 12 residues. Written as DNA, the CDR3 is TGCAGTGCTAGGTCCGGAGGGCGAGAGCAGTTCTTC. It encodes CSARSGGREQFF.

This chain connects TRBV28 to TRBJ1-5; D unresolved. CDR3 length: 13 residues. The V end lost 4 bases, the J end lost 6 bases, and 10 bases lay between the germline ends. Germline V gene lookup returns CDR1 MDHEN and CDR2 SYDVKM. The CDR3 region is CASSSSRGQPQHF. As DNA, the CDR3 is TGTGCCAGCAGTTCCTCCCGGGGTCAGCCCCAGCATTTT.

At least ten counts were recorded for this clonotype. The V call is TRBV9, the J call TRBJ2-5; 9 bases are shared with TRBD1. V lost 9 bases to trimming and J lost 2 bases; unmatched junction nucleotides: 11. The CDR3 has 15 residues. The V gene's germline CDR1 is SGDLS and CDR2 YYNGEE. CDR3 coding DNA: TGTGCCACTGGGCCGGGACAGGGACCACAAGAGACCCAGTACTTC. It yields the protein CATGPGQGPQETQYF.

The chain joins TRBV2 to TRBJ2-3; a possible D gene is TRBD2 (6 bases). The CDR3 length is 14 residues. The germline gives CDR1 SNHLY, CDR2 FYNNEI. The V and J ends lost 6 bases and 4 bases respectively, with 14 bases between them. The CDR3 coding sequence is TGTGCCAGCAGCACTAGCCCGGGGCCAGATACGCAGTATTTT. Amino acid sequence: CASSTSPGPDTQYF.

About this clonotype: The junction departs from the called germline gene at one end, perhaps through a read error. The genes are TRBV6-5 and TRBJ1-1; D might be TRBD1 (5 bases). This CDR3 is built from 13 residues. CDR1 and CDR2 (germline): MNHEY, SVGAGI. The CDR3: CASSYRGNTETFF. The DNA for the CDR3 is TGTGCCAGCAGTTACAGGGGCAACACTGAAACTTTCTTT.

In this sample, this clonotype turned up a few times. The V and J genes are TRBV24-1 and TRBJ2-1; the D gene could be TRBD1 or TRBD2 (5 bases each). The germline gives CDR1 KGHDR, CDR2 SFDVKD. The CDR3 sequence is 16 residues long. Trimming took 1 base from V and 5 from J, leaving 14 bases between them. CDR3 protein: CATSDFPLEGNNEQFF. The DNA for the CDR3 is TGTGCCACCAGTGATTTTCCCCTTGAGGGGAACAATGAGCAGTTCTTC.

At least ten counts were recorded for this clonotype. The rearrangement uses TRBV29-1 and TRBJ2-1; D remains unclear. The V and J ends lost 4 bases and 1 base respectively, with 11 bases between them. The CDR3 extends over 14 amino acids. CDR1 is SQVTM and CDR2 is ANQGSEA in the germline V gene. The CDR3, as DNA: TGCAGCGTTGTAGGCCAATCTTCCTACAATGAGCAGTTCTTC. It encodes CSVVGQSSYNEQFF.

By share, this clonotype ranks as medium-sized. The rearrangement uses TRBV7-2 and TRBJ2-6, with D possibly being TRBD1 (5 bases). Germline CDR1 is SGHTA and CDR2 is FQGNSA. V was trimmed by 1 base and J by 4 bases, leaving 11 bases between them. This CDR3 contains 16 residues. CDR3 sequence reads: CASSLGPGAGANVLTF. The CDR3 bases are TGTGCCAGCAGCTTAGGTCCTGGGGCAGGGGCCAACGTCCTGACTTTC.

This clonotype was seen a few times. The V gene is TRBV29-1, the J gene TRBJ2-3, with 14 positions matching TRBD2. J was trimmed by 1 base and V by 6 bases; bases with no gene match: 9. CDR3 length: 17 residues. Per the germline V gene, CDR1 is SQVTM and CDR2 is ANQGSEA. CDR3 sequence reads: CSVPTSGRARGTDTQYF. The CDR3 DNA sequence: TGCAGCGTCCCGACTAGCGGGAGGGCCCGCGGCACAGATACGCAGTATTTT.

The sample holds many counts of this clonotype. The gene calls are TRBV21-1 and TRBJ2-7. TRBV21-1 is a pseudogene segment. The CDR3 runs to 14 residues. The CDR3 DNA reads TGTGCCAGCAGCGAGGACGGAACCCTCTACGAGCAGTACTTC. Translation: CASSEDGTLYEQYF.

This clonotype was recorded at least ten times. The rearrangement links TRBV7-9 to TRBJ2-7; D unclear. Germline values: CDR1 SEHNR, CDR2 FQNEAQ (reference sequence). The CDR3 loop spans 15 amino acids. Trimming removed 5 bases at V and 3 bases at J, with 17 bases between. In DNA form, the CDR3 reads TGTGCCAGCAGCCCACTCCTGAGAGGATACTACGAGCAGTACTTC. Translated, it gives CASSPLLRGYYEQYF.

This rearrangement joins TRBV12-3 or TRBV12-4 to TRBJ1-6; the D gene is possibly TRBD1 (6 bases). The V end was cut by 6 bases, the J end by 6 bases, with 15 bases between. The CDR3 loop spans 15 amino acids. The CDR3 region is CASRLGQRINSPLHF. As DNA, the CDR3 is TGTGCCAGCAGACTAGGACAGCGGATTAATTCACCCCTCCACTTT.

The chain couples TRBV12-3 or TRBV12-4 to TRBJ2-3; D gene uncertain. The V end was cut by 7 bases, the J end by 6 bases, with 14 bases between. CDR3 length: 13 residues. The CDR3 DNA sequence: TGTGCCAGCACAGTTTGGGCCACGGATACGCAGTATTTT. Its protein is CASTVWATDTQYF.

The rearrangement joins TRBV5-5 to TRBJ2-3; 13 nucleotides align to TRBD2. CDR3 size: 18 residues. Germline V gene lookup returns CDR1 SGHKS and CDR2 YYEKEE (reference sequence). The trim removed 2 bases at V and 0 bases at J, leaving 6 bases unmatched. The CDR3 loop is CASSLRLAGGASTDTQYF. DNA for the CDR3: TGTGCCAGCAGCTTAAGACTAGCGGGAGGTGCTAGCACAGATACGCAGTATTTT.

This clonotype was recorded a few times. The chain employs TRBV29-1 and TRBJ2-3; 10 bases align to TRBD1. The CDR3 contains 16 residues. Unmatched junction bases numbered 6, after V lost 0 bases and J lost 3 bases. Germline loops: CDR1 SQVTM, CDR2 ANQGSEA. This chain's CDR3 is CSVEDIRDRGTDTQYF. In nucleotides, the CDR3 is TGCAGCGTTGAAGACATCCGGGACAGGGGTACAGATACGCAGTATTTT.

Comments on this clonotype: A much more abundant neighbour one base away suggests this may be a read error. The chain joins TRBV28 to TRBJ1-1; 12 bases agree with TRBD1. Germline V lookup: CDR1 MDHEN, CDR2 SYDVKM. The CDR3 length is 16 residues. CDR3 in DNA: TGTGCCAGCAGTCCGCGGGACAGGGGGCCCGGCACTGAAACTTTCTTT. Protein sequence: CASSPRDRGPGTETFF.

This clonotype was recorded a few times. The V gene is TRBV9, the J gene TRBJ1-1, with D possibly TRBD1 on 5 matching bases. V was pared by 4 bases and J by 4 bases, with 17 bases between. The CDR3 is 15 residues long. Germline values: CDR1 SGDLS, CDR2 YYNGEE. CDR3 coding DNA: TGTGCCAGCAGCCCTGGGACCGGGGCGAGCACTGAAGCTTTCTTT. It yields the protein CASSPGTGASTEAFF.

J is TRBJ1-2 and V is TRBV18, with D unresolved. Germline CDR1 and CDR2: KGHSH and LQKENI. The CDR3 runs 16 residues. V was pared by 3 bases and J by 2 bases, with 16 bases between. CDR3 nucleotides: TGTGCCAGCTCACCCCGTGGCGTGGACGGGAACTATGGCTACACCTTC. Protein: CASSPRGVDGNYGYTF.

The rearrangement links TRBV28 to TRBJ2-6; TRBD1 matches at 8 bases. CDR1 MDHEN and CDR2 SYDVKM come from the germline V gene. The CDR3 extends over 17 amino acids. Losses at the gene ends were 5 bases for V and 3 bases for J; bases not matched to a gene: 9. CDR3 bases: TGTGCCAGCAGTACAGGGGGTCATCTAAGTGGGGCCAACGTCCTGACTTTC. It yields the protein CASSTGGHLSGANVLTF.

There are many counts of this clonotype. The chain recombines TRBV11-2 with TRBJ1-4; D call uncertain. This CDR3 is built from 13 residues. Germline V CDR1 and CDR2: SGHAT, FQNNGV. V gave up 3 bases and J gave up 10 bases, with 12 bases separating them. Written as DNA, the CDR3 is TGTGCCAGCAGCTTTGAGGGCCTGGGAAAACTGTTTTTT. Protein: CASSFEGLGKLFF. Complete variable domain (other parts from reference TRBV11-2 and TRBJ1-4): EAGVAQSPRYKIIEKRQSVAFWCNPISGHATLYWYQQILGQGPKLLIQFQNNGVVDDSQLPKDRFSAERLKGVDSTLKIQPAKLEDSAVYLCASSFEGLGKLFFGSGTQLSVL.

This clonotype was detected many times. The gene calls are TRBV3-1 and TRBJ2-1, with D perhaps assigned TRBD1 or TRBD2 (5 bases each). Trimming removed 4 bases from V and 4 bases from J, with 11 bases in between. The CDR3 is 14 residues long. The germline V gene encodes CDR1 LGHDT and CDR2 YNNKEL (reference sequence). The CDR3 nucleotides are TGTGCCAGCAGCCCCGGGACGACATACAATGAGCAGTTCTTC. Its protein product is CASSPGTTYNEQFF.

The chain combines TRBV29-1 with TRBJ2-1; 7 bases are shared with TRBD1. This CDR3 comprises 15 residues. After removal of 5 bases from V and 2 bases from J, the junction contained 9 bases not matched to a gene. Germline CDR1 reads SQVTM; CDR2 reads ANQGSEA. CDR3 in DNA: TGCAGCGTTCGACAGGGATTCTCTCCCTACAATGAGCAGTTCTTC. Translation gives CSVRQGFSPYNEQFF.

This clonotype occurred many times. The CDR3 nucleotides read TGTGCCAGCAGTTTACGGGGGATTCGCAGCAATCAGCCCCAGCATTTT. Encoded protein: CASSLRGIRSNQPQHF. The V and J genes are TRBV28 and TRBJ1-5; D possibly corresponds to TRBD1 (5 bases). This CDR3 region has 16 residues. CDR1 and CDR2 from the germline V gene are MDHEN and SYDVKM. Trimming pared 2 bases from V and 1 base from J, leaving 12 bases between.